This T cell receptor (beta chain) appears in the sequencing data of a study of blood T cell repertoires in COVID-19. Measured with immunoSEQ multiplex PCR; TCRdb has only the in-frame clones, and not every one. The sample carries about half a million clones, 70% to 90% recorded once. Deletions cut 4 bases from V and 5 bases from J, with 19 bases between. The CDR3 has 16 amino acids. CDR1 and CDR2 from the germline V gene are SGHRS and YFSETQ. The TCR comes from a human donor in a cohort sampled during active COVID-19. The chain joins TRBV5-1 to TRBJ2-1; maybe TRBD2 (5 bases). Sequencing used peripheral blood. CDR3 bases: TGCGCCAGCAGCGGAGGCCGGGGAGAAACCGACAATGAGCAGTTCTTC. It yields the protein CASSGGRGETDNEQFF.